Detailed here is one T cell receptor (beta chain). No antigen is known for it. Base quality data are lacking; no much larger clone is found one base away. The library was generated by multiplex PCR. TCRdb shows the sequencer as Illumina HiSeq 4000. TCR beta libraries were built with iRepertoire HTBI primers and Arm-PCR amplification of CDR3 regions. Before sequencing, the PCR products went through gel purification. As for the original processing: Across samples, roughly 60 TRBV and roughly 15 TRBJ segments were identified and used for gene usage analysis of CDR3 amino acid clonotypes. Filtered high-quality paired reads were merged into contigs using COPE and FqMerger. BLAST was used to align contigs to the IMGT TRBV, TRBD and TRBJ reference genes, and CDR3 was defined following IMGT. Clonotypes above 0.1% frequency were classified as highly expanded clones. Shannon entropy served as the measure of repertoire diversity, while the Gini coefficient captured V-J evenness. A clonotype found in more than one individual was treated as public. TCRdb reran the public reads through fastp at Q25 and MiXCR, keeping productive beta chains. Each CDR3 protein gets just one entry, which takes the most common genes and DNA from the rows behind it. These V and J calls are TCRdb output, not the study's own analysis. The sample table contains roughly 510,000 distinct CDR3 sequences; only one count was recorded for about 16% of them. The ten largest clones capture approximately 12% of the sample.

This entry belongs to a study of regulatory T cells in long-lasting Graves disease (dated by TCRdb to the early 2020s). Background on the whole study: Patients with newly diagnosed Graves' disease had been on antithyroid drugs for under 3 months. Peripheral blood TCR sequencing and RNA sequencing compared persistent Graves' disease patients with newly diagnosed Graves' disease patients. The study was registered as a clinical trial and conducted in China. A total of about 35 samples underwent TCR sequencing, from about 13 patients with persistent Graves' disease and 20 or so patients with newly diagnosed Graves' disease.

Trimming leaves V shorter by 7 bases and J shorter by 7 bases, with the junction holding 7 bases beyond the gene matches. Inclusive of the bounding cysteine and phenylalanine, the CDR3 is 13 residues long. Only the CDR3 DNA is retained, 39 bases long and in frame from the first base. The germline V gene (reference sequence) sets CDR1 to LNHDA and CDR2 to SQIVND. Sample time point, as interpreted from the label and publication: newly diagnosed GD, antithyroid drugs for less than 3 months. For both TCR sequencing and RNA sequencing, RNA was extracted from PBMCs in TRIzol. The diagnosis of Graves' disease was made according to American Thyroid Association guidelines. Patients were recruited from an endocrinology department in Xi'an, China. Each patient gave approximately 9.7 milliliters of peripheral blood, collected in an EDTA anticoagulant tube. PBMCs were isolated by Ficoll Paque Plus density gradient separation without further T cell sorting. An Agilent 2100 Bioanalyzer and agarose gel were used to assess RNA quality, and a NanoDrop 2000 was used to measure RNA concentration.

Study-level results and caveats: Sequencing and analysis were restricted to the TCR beta chain. The authors acknowledged the small sample size as a limitation that may reduce accuracy. Only peripheral blood was studied, because thyroid tissue, the primary lesion, was inaccessible. Persistent patients shared more public clonotypes among themselves (around 3,000) than newly diagnosed patients did (roughly 910). Preferential use of TRBV28, TRBJ1-2 and TRBJ2-5 was observed in persistent disease, whereas TRBV20-1 and TRBJ2-1 were favored in newly diagnosed disease. Persistent Graves' disease patients showed lower TCR Shannon entropy and fewer highly expanded clones than newly diagnosed patients, suggesting clonal expansion.

The same data also went into a second study, on T cells in Graves' hyperthyroidism and ophthalmopathy. As the second study states: A patient counted as having stable Graves' hyperthyroidism if no progression to ophthalmopathy occurred over 18 months of follow-up. The hyperthyroidism patients were between 18 and 65 years old and newly diagnosed, with a disease duration of less than 2 months. The study excluded patients with uncontrolled infections, other autoimmune diseases, pregnancy or lactation. Diagnoses were based on clinical symptoms, serum thyroxine and TRAb, thyroid ultrasound and orbital computed tomography. For the first round of RT-PCR on the TCR CDR3, the HTBI primer set was used together with the Qiagen OneStep RT-PCR kit. Most expanded thyroid clonotypes (frequency above 0.001) were also found in blood, which suggests that blood repertoires may mirror thyroid immune responses. In cross-validation, a model built on a 13 V-J signature told ophthalmopathy apart from stable hyperthyroidism with 85% to 90% sensitivity and approximately 84% specificity, and in testing the same model reached 80%/75%. In validation, the model predicted progression to ophthalmopathy with approximately 69% sensitivity and roughly 72% specificity, a median of around six months before onset. To identify TCR V-J signatures that set the groups apart, the researchers used a discovery cohort of 100 patients, made up of under 50 with Graves' ophthalmopathy and 57 with stable Graves' hyperthyroidism. Prospective prediction of ophthalmopathy was tested in an independent validation cohort of approximately 18 hyperthyroidism patients and 17 patients who later progressed to ophthalmopathy. The roughly 94 discovery patients were randomly divided into training and test sets at a 7:3 ratio. In several Graves' hyperthyroidism patients, the study also compared T-cell repertoires from thyroid tissue with T-cell repertoires from blood. Following sampling, methimazole starting at 30 mg daily was given to hyperthyroidism patients, and high-dose intravenous methylprednisolone was given to ophthalmopathy patients. Libraries were constructed in a second round of multiplex PCR, after which size selection and purification were performed. Libraries were sequenced paired-end with 100 bp reads on an Illumina HiSeq2000. SOAPnuke was used to process the raw data, throwing out any read that contained adapters or uncalled bases, had a mean Phred below 15, or lacked an exact constant-primer or identifier match. COPE v1.2.5 was used to merge high-quality paired reads, and clonotypes were defined as unique nucleotide sequences. MiTCR v1.1 was used to align clonotypes to the IMGT TRBV, TRBD and TRBJ reference segments. Analysis was restricted to V-J combinations with a frequency above 0.0001, which covered roughly 99% of repertoires. The TCS score was defined as the ratio of F50 (clonal expansion) to E x V (chaos), calculated using BLOSUM62-based TCRdist between CDR3 peptides within each V-J. Welch's t-statistics and random forest reduced around 510 V-J features to roughly 13, which were used in a naive Bayes classifier (R e1071). No statistical method was used to set the sample size in advance, and investigators knew the group allocation. The paper describes TCR Vbeta CDR3 sequencing of 135 peripheral blood samples, made up of some 42 ophthalmopathy patients, roughly 80 hyperthyroidism patients and 17 progressor patients.

The receptor was derived from a young man with Graves disease. Donor details come from another sample of the same person, matched by shared clones. Sequenced here: peripheral blood mononuclear cells (PBMCs), sampled at new diagnosis, from a patient treated with antithyroid drugs. The rearrangement combines TRBV19 with TRBJ1-5, with 7 bases in between that match TRBD1. The sequenced DNA: TGTGCCAGTAAAGACAGGGTTGGCCAGCCCCAGCATTTT. Its protein product is CASKDRVGQPQHF.